The 11 T cell receptor beta chains presented below share a single source sample, sequenced in a study of long-term antiretroviral therapy in people with HIV. Running of the v3.0 immunoSEQ assay took place at survey level. Method: immunoSEQ multiplex PCR; TCRdb's copy keeps in-frame clones and lacks some. Altogether 15,000 to 20,000 clones are present, about 86% being singletons, with the ten largest covering around 18%. Sequenced here: unsorted PBMCs, sampled just before starting antiretroviral therapy. These receptors all come from a middle-aged man with HIV.

The J gene is TRBJ1-2, the V gene TRBV18; no reliable D call. Germline V lookup: CDR1 KGHSH, CDR2 LQKENI. The CDR3 totals 15 residues. V was shortened by 5 bases and J by 6 bases, with 19 bases between the two germline ends. The CDR3 nucleotides are TGTGCCAGCTCAAGCCCGGGTGGGCAGTCGAATGGCTACACCTTC. Translated: CASSSPGGQSNGYTF.

This chain connects TRBV6-1 to TRBJ1-1; D is ambiguous. The CDR3 has 14 amino acids. V was pared by 2 bases and J by 1 base, with 8 bases between. CDR1 is MNHNS, CDR2 SASEGT, per germline. The CDR3 nucleotides are TGTGCCAGCAGTGAATTGACGTGGAACACTGAAGCTTTCTTT. Protein product: CASSELTWNTEAFF.

The chain's CDR3 is CASSPYGGPFSRDEKLFF. CDR3 DNA: TGTGCCAGCAGCCCATACGGGGGACCATTTTCCCGGGATGAAAAACTGTTTTTT. This rearrangement joins TRBV11-2 to TRBJ1-4; weak D call: TRBD1 (5 bases). The germline CDR1 and CDR2 sequences are SGHAT and FQNNGV. Trimming stripped 5 bases from V and 6 bases from J, with 25 bases between. The CDR3 has 18 amino acids. Using reference TRBV11-2 and TRBJ1-4 for the parts outside the CDR3, the full variable domain is EAGVAQSPRYKIIEKRQSVAFWCNPISGHATLYWYQQILGQGPKLLIQFQNNGVVDDSQLPKDRFSAERLKGVDSTLKIQPAKLEDSAVYLCASSPYGGPFSRDEKLFFGSGTQLSVL.

This rearrangement joins TRBV19 to TRBJ1-5; the D gene is possibly TRBD1 (6 bases). The germline V gene has CDR1 LNHDA and CDR2 SQIVND (reference sequence). V was trimmed by 5 bases and J by 7 bases, leaving 15 bases between them. The CDR3 length is 14 residues. Here the CDR3 DNA reads TGTGCCAGTAGTGCGACACAGGGTCCCCAGCCCCAGCATTTT. Protein: CASSATQGPQPQHF. The full variable domain, completed using reference TRBV19 and TRBJ1-5, is DGGITQSPKYLFRKEGQNVTLSCEQNLNHDAMYWYRQDPGQGLRLIYYSQIVNDFQKGDIAEGYSVSREKKESFPLTVTSAQKNPTAFYLCASSATQGPQPQHFGDGTRLSIL.

The chain recombines TRBV30 with TRBJ1-5, with a weak D call TRBD1 (5 bases). The V gene lost 2 bases and the J gene lost 7 bases, with 15 bases spanning the gap. CDR1 is GTSNPN and CDR2 is SVGIG in the germline V gene (reference sequence). CDR3 length equals 14 residues. The CDR3 nucleotides read TGTGCCTGGAGTTCTCAGGGTCCCAGGCAGCCCCAGCATTTT. Translated, it gives CAWSSQGPRQPQHF.

The rearrangement uses TRBV5-5 and TRBJ1-1, with unresolved D. CDR1 SGHKS and CDR2 YYEKEE come from the germline V gene (reference sequence). There are 12 residues in the CDR3. The ends were cut back, 6 bases at V and 6 bases at J, with 12 bases in the middle. CDR3 residues: CASTPDSSEAFF. The CDR3 region has the DNA TGTGCCAGCACTCCCGATTCCTCTGAAGCTTTCTTT.

The chain recombines TRBV6-1 with TRBJ1-4; a possible D gene is TRBD1 (5 bases). With 2 bases removed from V and 8 bases from J, the gap between germline ends came to 18 bases. This CDR3 is 16 amino acids long. In germline, CDR1 is MNHNS, CDR2 SASEGT. CDR3 sequence: CASSENGQGAREKLFF. CDR3 in DNA: TGTGCCAGCAGTGAAAACGGGCAGGGAGCACGAGAAAAACTGTTTTTT.

The chain uses TRBV5-6 and TRBJ2-7; D uncertain. Germline V gene sequence: CDR1 SGHDT, CDR2 YYEEEE. V lost 2 bases and J lost 6, with 6 bases in between. The CDR3 extends over 11 amino acids. CDR3: CASSFGLEQYF. CDR3 DNA: TGTGCCAGCAGCTTTGGTCTCGAGCAGTACTTC.

CDR3: CASSLSGGETQYF. The CDR3, as DNA: TGTGCCAGCAGCCTTAGCGGGGGAGAGACCCAGTACTTC. The gene calls are TRBV4-2 and TRBJ2-5; TRBD2 matches 9 bases. The germline CDR1 and CDR2 sequences are LGHNA and YNFKEQ. V trimming: 4 bases; J trimming: 4 bases; junction bases outside the gene matches: 1. There are 13 residues in the CDR3.

This clone was found a few times. The gene calls are TRBV2 and TRBJ2-7; D is unclear. V was shortened by 8 bases and J by 0 bases, with 8 bases between the two germline ends. The CDR3 sequence is 12 residues long. Looked up from germline, CDR1 is SNHLY and CDR2 is FYNNEI. For the CDR3, the DNA is TGTGCCAGCCTTGACGGCTCCTACGAGCAGTACTTC. It encodes CASLDGSYEQYF.

This chain uses TRBV10-1 with TRBJ2-1, with a weak D call TRBD1 (7 bases). The CDR3 is made up of 16 amino acids. Germline CDR1 reads WNHNN; CDR2 reads SYGVQD (reference sequence). V was clipped by 4 bases and J by 3 bases, with 16 bases between them. The CDR3 region has the DNA TGCGCCAGCAGTGGCCCAGGGGGGCCAAACTACAATGAGCAGTTCTTC. This gives the protein CASSGPGGPNYNEQFF.